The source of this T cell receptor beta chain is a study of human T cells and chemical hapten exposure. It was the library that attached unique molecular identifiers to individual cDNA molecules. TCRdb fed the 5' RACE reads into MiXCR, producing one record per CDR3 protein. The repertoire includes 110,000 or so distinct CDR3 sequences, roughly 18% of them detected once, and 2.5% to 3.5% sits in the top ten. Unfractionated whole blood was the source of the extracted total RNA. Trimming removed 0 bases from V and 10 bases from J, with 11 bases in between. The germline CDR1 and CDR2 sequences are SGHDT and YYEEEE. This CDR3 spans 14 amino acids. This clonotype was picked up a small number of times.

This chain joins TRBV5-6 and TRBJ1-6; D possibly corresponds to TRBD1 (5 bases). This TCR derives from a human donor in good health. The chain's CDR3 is CASSLGRVFSPLHF. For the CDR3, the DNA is TGTGCCAGCAGCTTGGGCAGGGTCTTCTCACCCCTCCACTTT. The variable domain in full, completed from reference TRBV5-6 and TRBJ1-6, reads DAGVTQSPTHLIKTRGQQVTLRCSPKSGHDTVSWYQQALGQGPQFIFQYYEEEERQRGNFPDRFSGHQFPNYSSELNVNALLLGDSALYLCASSLGRVFSPLHFGNGTRLTVT.